These 21 T cell receptor beta chains share one sample of origin, sequenced in a study of early T cells in non-severe SARS-CoV-2 infection. TCRdb re-analysed the 5' RACE reads in MiXCR, keeping a single row per CDR3 protein. The sample records about 55,000 distinct CDR3 sequences, around 14% being singletons. Sequences were derived from whole blood, sampled at baseline. Receptors were obtained from an adult who was a healthcare worker with PCR-confirmed SARS-CoV-2 infection or an uninfected control (not recorded which).

This clonotype was seen ten or more times. V usage is TRBV29-1 and J usage is TRBJ1-1; 7 bases line up with TRBD1. This CDR3 is built from 11 residues. The trim removed 6 bases at V and 5 bases at J, leaving 3 bases unmatched. Germline CDR1 reads SQVTM; CDR2 reads ANQGSEA. The CDR3 DNA reads TGCAGCGTGTACAGGGGAACTGAAGCTTTCTTT. This codes for CSVYRGTEAFF.

This sequence joins TRBV12-3 or TRBV12-4 and TRBJ1-5, with 8 bases aligning to TRBD1. The V and J ends lost 8 bases and 1 base, in that order; junction bases with no gene match: 10. The CDR3 is made up of 16 amino acids. The CDR3 bases are TGTGCCAGCGGACTCCAGGGGGCTGGAAGCAATCAGCCCCAGCATTTT. This codes for CASGLQGAGSNQPQHF.

This clonotype was counted between two and nine times. The chain recombines TRBV24-1 with TRBJ2-2; 10 bases line up with TRBD1. V dropped 4 bases and J dropped 7; count of bases not matched to a gene: 2. The CDR3 extends over 14 amino acids. The germline V gene encodes CDR1 KGHDR and CDR2 SFDVKD. In DNA, the CDR3 is TGTGCCACCAGTGACTGGACAGGGGGCGGGGAGCTGTTTTTT. Residues: CATSDWTGGGELFF.

The chain uses TRBV19 and TRBJ2-2, with no clear D. This CDR3 contains 12 residues. V was pared by 9 bases and J by 2 bases, with 7 bases between. Germline V CDR1 and CDR2: LNHDA, SQIVND (reference sequence). CDR3 region: CASRTNTGELFF. Written as DNA, the CDR3 is TGTGCCAGCCGAACAAACACCGGGGAGCTGTTTTTT.

V gene TRBV16 combines with J gene TRBJ2-7, with D unresolved. V lost 3 bases and J 2 bases, leaving 2 bases between the germline ends. This CDR3 has 11 amino acids. Germline V CDR1 and CDR2: KGHSY, FQNENV. This CDR3 reads CASSHAYEQYF. DNA for the CDR3: TGTGCCAGCAGCCATGCCTACGAGCAGTACTTC. Filled out from reference TRBV16 and TRBJ2-7, the complete variable domain reads GEEVAQTPKHLVRGEGQKAKLYCAPIKGHSYVFWYQQVLKNEFKFLISFQNENVFDETGMPKERFSAKCLPNSPCSLEIQATKLEDSAVYFCASSHAYEQYFGPGTRLTVT.

This clonotype was recorded many times. The chain uses TRBV29-1 and TRBJ1-2, with 10 positions matching TRBD1. The CDR3 spans 16 residues. CDR1 SQVTM and CDR2 ANQGSEA come from the germline V gene. Trimming at V came to 8 bases and at J to 1 base, leaving 13 bases not matched to a gene. The CDR3 coding sequence is TGCAGCATCAAAACACCGGACAGGGGGTTTAACTATGGCTACACCTTC. As protein: CSIKTPDRGFNYGYTF.

This clonotype was picked up many times. The rearrangement uses TRBV21-1 and TRBJ1-2; TRBD1 is taken as the D call from the table, unchecked against the DNA. TRBV21-1 is deemed a pseudogene. CDR3 length equals 15 residues. CDR3: CASSGETGRPGRYTF. The CDR3 DNA follows: TGTGCCAGCAGCGGCGAGACTGGACGCCCCGGGCGCTACACCTTC.

This clonotype was seen a handful of times. The chain couples TRBV19 to TRBJ2-1, with D hard to call. The V and J ends lost 6 bases and 10 bases respectively, with 16 bases between them. CDR3 length: 13 residues. CDR1 and CDR2 from the germline V gene are LNHDA and SQIVND (reference sequence). CDR3 in amino acids: CASSPQVFSEQFF. The CDR3 DNA follows: TGTGCCAGTAGCCCCCAAGTCTTCAGCGAGCAGTTCTTC.

The rearrangement uses TRBV10-3 and TRBJ2-5; 9 bases map to TRBD1. The V segment lost 2 bases and the J segment 5 bases; nucleotides outside the gene matches: 9. The CDR3 totals 16 residues. Germline CDR1 reads ENHRY; CDR2 reads SYGVKD. DNA of the CDR3: TGTGCCATCAGTGAGAATCCGGGACAGGGCTCGGAGACCCAGTACTTC. It specifies CAISENPGQGSETQYF.

This clonotype was recorded at least ten times. V gene TRBV6-2 or TRBV6-3 combines with J gene TRBJ2-1; D remains ambiguous. Germline V gene lookup returns CDR1 MNHEY and CDR2 SVGEGT. The V end lost 5 bases, the J end lost 3 bases, and 14 bases lay between the germline ends. The CDR3 runs to 15 residues. CDR3 amino acids: CASSTGPAYYNEQFF. As DNA, the CDR3 is TGTGCCAGCAGTACCGGGCCCGCATACTACAATGAGCAGTTCTTC.

The V gene is TRBV4-1, the J gene TRBJ2-5, with unresolved D. Trimming left V 6 bases short and J 1 base short, with 18 bases between. Germline CDR1 and CDR2: MGHRA and YSYEKL. This CDR3 is built from 16 residues. CDR3 DNA: TGCGCCAGCAGTTCTCACCATTCGAGAGGCCAAGAGACCCAGTACTTC. Translating it yields CASSSHHSRGQETQYF.

The J gene is TRBJ2-2, the V gene TRBV27, with a possible D match to TRBD2 (6 bases). Germline CDR1 and CDR2: MNHEY and SMNVEV (reference sequence). Between the trimmed V and J ends, which lost 1 base and 3 bases, there was a span of 9 bases. The CDR3 sequence is 15 residues long. CDR3 bases: TGTGCCAGCAGTTTATGGGGGGAGGACACCGGGGAGCTGTTTTTT. Protein product: CASSLWGEDTGELFF.

The genes are TRBV4-1 and TRBJ1-3; D ambiguous. Germline V gene sequence: CDR1 MGHRA, CDR2 YSYEKL. The CDR3 length is 14 residues. Trimming stripped 1 base from V and 4 bases from J, with 8 bases between. The CDR3 here is CASSQVRGGNTIYF. In nucleotides, the CDR3 is TGCGCCAGCAGCCAAGTGAGAGGGGGAAACACCATATATTTT.

This clonotype was seen a handful of times. The germline gene is not matched at one end of the junction; a read error may be the cause. J is TRBJ1-5 and V is TRBV20-1, with D unclear. The CDR3 sequence is 13 residues long. CDR1 is DFQATT and CDR2 is SNEGSKA in the germline V gene (reference sequence). CDR3 in DNA: TGCAGTGCTACGGGTCTTAGCAGTCAGCCCCAGCATTTT. Translation gives CSATGLSSQPQHF.

This clonotype was seen ten or more times. The gene calls are TRBV7-8 and TRBJ2-5, with D unresolved. Trimming removed 1 base from V and 3 bases from J, with 18 bases in between. Germline V gives CDR1 SGHVS, CDR2 FQNEAQ. The CDR3 length is 17 residues. The CDR3, as DNA: TGTGCCAGCAGCTTAGGAGGCCTGAGTAGTGGCGAAGAGACCCAGTACTTC. Amino acids: CASSLGGLSSGEETQYF. Drawing the rest from reference TRBV7-8 and TRBJ2-5, the complete variable domain is GAGVSQSPRYKVAKRGQDVALRCDPISGHVSLFWYQQALGQGPEFLTYFQNEAQLDKSGLPSDRFFAERPEGSVSTLKIQRTQQEDSAVYLCASSLGGLSSGEETQYFGPGTRLLVL.

This clonotype was seen a few times. The V and J genes are TRBV20-1 and TRBJ1-2; D is unclear. Trimming left V 3 bases short and J 8 bases short, with 7 bases between. The V gene's germline CDR1 is DFQATT and CDR2 SNEGSKA (reference sequence). This CDR3 has 10 amino acids. CDR3 DNA sequence: TGCAGTGCTAGGGGGAGCGGCTACACCTTC. It encodes CSARGSGYTF.

V usage is TRBV24-1 and J usage is TRBJ2-1; 11 bases fit TRBD1. The CDR3 has 17 amino acids. Losses at the gene ends were 2 bases for V and 2 bases for J; bases not matched to a gene: 4. CDR1 KGHDR and CDR2 SFDVKD come from the germline V gene. The CDR3 DNA sequence: TGTGCCACCAGTGATTCCTGGGACAGGGGGACCTACAATGAGCAGTTCTTC. Amino acid sequence: CATSDSWDRGTYNEQFF.

This clonotype was recorded at least ten times. The chain has TRBV29-1 and TRBJ2-5; D is uncertain. CDR1 SQVTM and CDR2 ANQGSEA come from the germline V gene. Trimming removed 4 bases at V and 5 bases at J, with 11 bases between. This CDR3 spans 12 amino acids. This CDR3 is CSVAVQSETQYF. CDR3 sequence (DNA): TGCAGCGTTGCTGTTCAGTCGGAGACCCAGTACTTC.

The table lists this clonotype with a few counts. V and J are TRBV6-6 and TRBJ2-7; 10 positions match TRBD1. Germline CDR1 MNHNY, CDR2 SVGAGI (reference sequence). V was pared by 2 bases and J by 5 bases, with 6 bases of the junction left unmatched. CDR3 size: 15 residues. CDR3 nucleotide sequence: TGTGCCAGCAGTTACATGGGACAGGGGAGACACGAGCAGTACTTC. As protein: CASSYMGQGRHEQYF.

This clonotype was recorded at least ten times. The rearrangement joins TRBV6-2 or TRBV6-3 to TRBJ2-1; 14 nucleotides align to TRBD2. This CDR3 is 17 amino acids long. Germline assignment: CDR1 MNHEY and CDR2 SVGEGT. V gave up 0 bases and J gave up 2 bases; unmatched junction bases: 0. The CDR3 DNA sequence: TGTGCCAGCAGTTACTCGGGACTAGCGGGAGCCTACAATGAGCAGTTCTTC. Translating gives CASSYSGLAGAYNEQFF.

V is TRBV12-3 or TRBV12-4 and J is TRBJ1-1; 8 bases match TRBD1. V trimming: 7 bases; J trimming: 0 bases; junction bases outside the gene matches: 4. The CDR3 is made up of 14 amino acids. CDR3 in DNA: TGTGCCAGCACCCTGACAGGGGTGAACACTGAAGCTTTCTTT. Amino acid sequence: CASTLTGVNTEAFF.